Listed below are T cell receptor beta chains from one sample, sequenced in a study of blood T cell repertoires in COVID-19. Generated by immunoSEQ multiplex PCR, the TCRdb table keeps only in-frame clones and is missing some. The profile shows tens of thousands of clones, over 70% of them singletons. Sequenced input: peripheral blood. These receptors came from a man aged 65 to 85 with acute or convalescent COVID-19. Each CDR3 is given with its conserved first and last residue. A D gene is named only where the DNA matches it firmly. Clone size is given for some rows only: seen once, a few or many times, or a class if the clone is expanded.

DNA: TGTGCCAGCAGCTCAGGGACAGCTAATCAGCCCCAGCATTTT; CDR3: CASSSGTANQPQHF; size: .; J: TRBJ1-5; V: TRBV5-5; D: TRBD1
DNA: TGTGCTAGCAGCTTATCGACTAATGAAAAACTGTTTTTT; CDR3: CASSLSTNEKLFF; size: .; J: TRBJ1-4; V: TRBV7-7; D: .
DNA: TGTGCCAGCAGAGGGACGGGGGACACTGAAGCTTTCTTT; CDR3: CASRGTGDTEAFF; size: few; J: TRBJ1-1; V: TRBV6-5; D: .
DNA: TGTGCCAGCAGTTCAAATCGAGATCACAGCGAGACCCAGTACTTC; CDR3: CASSSNRDHSETQYF; size: .; J: TRBJ2-5; V: TRBV6-2/TRBV6-3; D: .
DNA: TGTGCCAGCAGTTTAATCGGGACAGTGGTCTCACCCCTCCACTTT; CDR3: CASSLIGTVVSPLHF; size: .; J: TRBJ1-6; V: TRBV28; D: TRBD1
DNA: TGTGCCAGTAGTGATACTAGCGGCTCCTACAATGAGCAGTTCTTC; CDR3: CASSDTSGSYNEQFF; size: .; J: TRBJ2-1; V: TRBV19; D: TRBD2
DNA: TGTGCCAGCAGCTACCCGGGGGTAAGAGAGACCCAGTACTTC; CDR3: CASSYPGVRETQYF; size: .; J: TRBJ2-5; V: TRBV5-6; D: .
DNA: TGTGCCAGCAGCTTAAGAGGGGGGAACACCGGGGAGCTGTTTTTT; CDR3: CASSLRGGNTGELFF; size: few; J: TRBJ2-2; V: TRBV7-3; D: .
DNA: TGTGCCAGCAGCTTGCCGTTAGGCGGTGGATACTATGGCTACACCTTC; CDR3: CASSLPLGGGYYGYTF; size: .; J: TRBJ1-2; V: TRBV5-6; D: .
DNA: TGTGCCAGCAGCTTACAGGGGAACACTGAAGCTTTCTTT; CDR3: CASSLQGNTEAFF; size: .; J: TRBJ1-1; V: TRBV6-5; D: .
DNA: TGTGCCAGCAGCCCAAATGGCCTCTCTGGAAACACCATATATTTT; CDR3: CASSPNGLSGNTIYF; size: .; J: TRBJ1-3; V: TRBV5-4; D: .
DNA: TGCGCCAGCAGCCAACTTATGAACACTGAAGCTTTCTTT; CDR3: CASSQLMNTEAFF; size: .; J: TRBJ1-1; V: TRBV4-3; D: .
DNA: TGTGCCAGCAGTTACTCGAGTTGGGGCGGGGTTAATGAGCAGTTCTTC; CDR3: CASSYSSWGGVNEQFF; size: .; J: TRBJ2-1; V: TRBV6-2/TRBV6-3; D: .
DNA: TGTGCCAGTAGTATAAGATGGACTAGCTCCTACACAGATACGCAGTATTTT; CDR3: CASSIRWTSSYTDTQYF; size: .; J: TRBJ2-3; V: TRBV19; D: TRBD2
DNA: TGTGCCAGCAGTGAGGGGACAGGGAATGGCTACACCTTC; CDR3: CASSEGTGNGYTF; size: .; J: TRBJ1-2; V: TRBV2; D: TRBD1
DNA: TGCGCCAGCAGCCATGCGGACGGACTAGCGGGGGCGAACACCGGGGAGCTGTTTTTT; CDR3: CASSHADGLAGANTGELFF; size: .; J: TRBJ2-2; V: TRBV4-3; D: TRBD2
DNA: TGTGCCAGTAGTAAGGGACAGGGGGCGATGGTCCGGTTCTTC; CDR3: CASSKGQGAMVRFF; size: .; J: TRBJ2-1; V: TRBV19; D: TRBD1
DNA: TGCGCCAGCAGCCAAAATCACGGCTACAATGAGCAGTTCTTC; CDR3: CASSQNHGYNEQFF; size: .; J: TRBJ2-1; V: TRBV4-3; D: .
DNA: TGTGCCAGCAGCTTAGCGTCGACAGCTTCGATGAACACTGAAGCTTTCTTT; CDR3: CASSLASTASMNTEAFF; size: .; J: TRBJ1-1; V: TRBV7-2; D: .
DNA: TGTGCCAGCAGCCAAGTTTTGGGACTAGCGGGGGGGCCTGGGAATGAGCAGTTCTTC; CDR3: CASSQVLGLAGGPGNEQFF; size: .; J: TRBJ2-1; V: TRBV3-1/TRBV3-2; D: TRBD2
DNA: TGCGCCAGCAGCTTTTCCTACCAAGAGACCCAGTACTTC; CDR3: CASSFSYQETQYF; size: few; J: TRBJ2-5; V: TRBV5-1; D: .
DNA: TGTGCCAGCCGCTTGACTGGATCTCCTGGCGAGCAGTACTTC; CDR3: CASRLTGSPGEQYF; size: .; J: TRBJ2-7; V: TRBV28; D: .
DNA: TGTGCCAGCAGCTACACAGGGCATCAGGAAAAACTGTTTTTT; CDR3: CASSYTGHQEKLFF; size: .; J: TRBJ1-4; V: TRBV11-2; D: .
DNA: TGTGCCAGCAGCCTTCGGACTAGCGGGGGGGCCGTTGAGCAGTTCTTC; CDR3: CASSLRTSGGAVEQFF; size: .; J: TRBJ2-1; V: TRBV7-2; D: TRBD2
DNA: TGCGCCAGCAGCCAAGATAGGGGACAGGATGATCAGCCCCAGCATTTT; CDR3: CASSQDRGQDDQPQHF; size: .; J: TRBJ1-5; V: TRBV4-3; D: TRBD1
DNA: TGTGCCAGCAGTTACTCGACCTACGGGATGAACACTGAAGCTTTCTTT; CDR3: CASSYSTYGMNTEAFF; size: few; J: TRBJ1-1; V: TRBV6-5; D: .
DNA: TGTGCCAGCAGCTTAATGGACAAGACGCAGTATTTT; CDR3: CASSLMDKTQYF; size: .; J: TRBJ2-3; V: TRBV7-2; D: .
DNA: TGTGCCAGCAGCAACGGGGGGGTCGGACAGCCCCAGCATTTT; CDR3: CASSNGGVGQPQHF; size: few; J: TRBJ1-5; V: TRBV7-9; D: .
DNA: TGTGCCAGCTGGGGGGGTAACTCACCCCTCCACTTT; CDR3: CASWGGNSPLHF; size: .; J: TRBJ1-6; V: TRBV12-3/TRBV12-4; D: .
DNA: TGTGCCAGCAGTTCCTCCGGGACAGGTCGGGGCTACACCTTC; CDR3: CASSSSGTGRGYTF; size: .; J: TRBJ1-2; V: TRBV27; D: TRBD1
DNA: TGTGCCAGCTCACCCATTTTTCAGGACAATGAGCAGTTCTTC; CDR3: CASSPIFQDNEQFF; size: .; J: TRBJ2-1; V: TRBV18; D: .
DNA: TGCGCCAGCAGTCGGAGGTACCAAGAGACCCAGTACTTC; CDR3: CASSRRYQETQYF; size: .; J: TRBJ2-5; V: TRBV5-1; D: .
DNA: TGCGCCAGCAGCCAAGGCCCACAGGGGAACACTGAAGCTTTCTTT; CDR3: CASSQGPQGNTEAFF; size: .; J: TRBJ1-1; V: TRBV4-1; D: .
DNA: TGTGCCACCAGCAGAGATCCGGGGGTTCAGCAGTACTTC; CDR3: CATSRDPGVQQYF; size: .; J: TRBJ2-7; V: TRBV15; D: .
DNA: TGTGCCATCAGTGCCCTGGACAGGGTACAGCATTTT; CDR3: CAISALDRVQHF; size: .; J: TRBJ1-5; V: TRBV10-3; D: TRBD1
DNA: TGTGCCAGCAGTGGTCGAACCATAAGTCGAGGGTTCGAGCAGTACTTC; CDR3: CASSGRTISRGFEQYF; size: .; J: TRBJ2-7; V: TRBV27; D: .
DNA: TGTGCCAGCAGCTTAGAGACAGGCGTGGAGGGCTACACCTTC; CDR3: CASSLETGVEGYTF; size: .; J: TRBJ1-2; V: TRBV11-2; D: .
DNA: TGTGCCAGCAGTCGGGGGGGAATGGTTACTGAAGCTTTCTTT; CDR3: CASSRGGMVTEAFF; size: .; J: TRBJ1-1; V: TRBV6-5; D: .
DNA: TGCGCCAGCCAGGACACGGGACACCCGAACACTGAAGCTTTCTTT; CDR3: CASQDTGHPNTEAFF; size: .; J: TRBJ1-1; V: TRBV5-1; D: .